This TCR beta chain was documented in a study of human T cells and chemical hapten exposure. Trimming left V 1 base short and J 3 bases short, with 9 bases between. Germline V gene sequence: CDR1 MDHEN, CDR2 SYDVKM. The CDR3 has 15 residues. There are many counts of this clonotype. MiXCR, applied by TCRdb to the RACE reads, yields one record per CDR3 protein. The table lists around 300,000 distinct CDR3 sequences, 5.5% of them singletons. Documented time point: pre-sensitization, week 0. The treatment here: therapeutic diphenylcyclopropenone sensitization with weekly scalp DPC. The sequenced sample was whole blood, obtained in connection with sensitization to the hapten diphenylcyclopropenone (DPC). The V call is TRBV28, the J call TRBJ1-4, with D unclear. This receptor was taken from a woman in her late teens or twenties with alopecia areata. Some clones in this sample may be carry-over from other donors' samples. The CDR3 spells CASSLSVKANEKLFF. The CDR3 nucleotides are TGTGCCAGCAGTTTATCCGTTAAGGCTAATGAAAAACTGTTTTTT.